This TCR beta chain was identified in a study of CD4 T cells in relation to SARS-CoV-2 and coronaviruses. Study at large: The negative reference was HIV-1 Nef peptide pool or peptide-free culture.

Produced via immunoSEQ multiplex PCR; TCRdb's table is partial and in-frame only. The sample holds approximately 20,000 clones, around two thirds seen once. CD4+ T cells from unexposed donors were obtained before the COVID-19 pandemic (2011-2018). The cells were cultured for about ten days before CD4+ T cells were isolated. Cultures held more than 1.5 million PBMCs per well with approximately 10 IU/ml IL-2. About this clone itself: Its antigen is not identified.

This CDR3 has 14 residues. Germline lookup yields CDR1 SGHRS and CDR2 YFSETQ. V lost 5 bases to trimming and J lost 3 bases, with 11 bases between them. The sequenced material came from CD4+ T cells from PBMCs, cultured in vitro. The receptor was derived from a human donor in good health. This chain uses TRBV5-1 with TRBJ2-2; D perhaps matches TRBD2 (5 bases). CDR3 amino acids: CASSSSADTGELFF. CDR3 bases: TGCGCCAGCAGTAGTAGCGCCGACACCGGGGAGCTGTTTTTT. The full variable domain, its missing parts supplied by reference TRBV5-1 and TRBJ2-2, is KAGVTQTPRYLIKTRGQQVTLSCSPISGHRSVSWYQQTPGQGLQFLFEYFSETQRNKGNFPGRFSGRQFSNSRSEMNVSTLELGDSALYLCASSSSADTGELFFGEGSRLTVL.